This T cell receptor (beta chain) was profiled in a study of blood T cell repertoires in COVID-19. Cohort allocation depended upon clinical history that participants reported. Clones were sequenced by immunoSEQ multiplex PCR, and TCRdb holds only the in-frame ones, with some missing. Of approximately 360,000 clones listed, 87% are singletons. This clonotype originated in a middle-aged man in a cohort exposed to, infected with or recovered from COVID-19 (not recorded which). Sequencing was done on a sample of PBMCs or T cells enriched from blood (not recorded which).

The CDR3 DNA reads TGTGCCAGTAGTATAGATGAGATAAACTCCTACGAGCAGTACTTC. Protein: CASSIDEINSYEQYF. This chain links TRBV19 with TRBJ2-7, with D hard to call. CDR1 and CDR2 (germline): LNHDA, SQIVND (reference sequence). This CDR3 is 15 amino acids long. Trimming took off 0 bases at V and 0 bases at J, with 9 bases between the two ends.